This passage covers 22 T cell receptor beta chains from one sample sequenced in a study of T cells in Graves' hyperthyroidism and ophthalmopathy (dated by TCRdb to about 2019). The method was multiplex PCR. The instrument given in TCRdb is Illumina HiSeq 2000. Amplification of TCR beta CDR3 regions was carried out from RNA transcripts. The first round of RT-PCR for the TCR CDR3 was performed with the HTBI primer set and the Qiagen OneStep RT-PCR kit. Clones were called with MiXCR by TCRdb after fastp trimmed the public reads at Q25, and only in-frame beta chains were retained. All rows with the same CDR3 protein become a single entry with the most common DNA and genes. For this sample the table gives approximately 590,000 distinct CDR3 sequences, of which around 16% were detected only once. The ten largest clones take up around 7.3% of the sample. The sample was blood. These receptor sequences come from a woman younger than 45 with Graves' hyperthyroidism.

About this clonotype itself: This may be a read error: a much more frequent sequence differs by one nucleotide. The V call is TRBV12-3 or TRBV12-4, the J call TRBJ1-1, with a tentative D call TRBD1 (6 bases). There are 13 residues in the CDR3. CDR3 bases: TGTGCCAGCACCCTTCAGGGGAACACTGAAGCTCTCTTT. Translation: CASTLQGNTEALF.

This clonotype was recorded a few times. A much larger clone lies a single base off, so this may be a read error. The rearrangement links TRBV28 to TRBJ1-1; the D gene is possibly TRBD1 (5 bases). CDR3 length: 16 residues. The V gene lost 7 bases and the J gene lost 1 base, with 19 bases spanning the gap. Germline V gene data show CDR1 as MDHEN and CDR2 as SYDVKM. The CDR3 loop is CASNTGDLPKNTEAFF. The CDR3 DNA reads TGTGCCAGCAACACAGGAGACCTGCCCAAGAACACTGAAGCTTTCTTT.

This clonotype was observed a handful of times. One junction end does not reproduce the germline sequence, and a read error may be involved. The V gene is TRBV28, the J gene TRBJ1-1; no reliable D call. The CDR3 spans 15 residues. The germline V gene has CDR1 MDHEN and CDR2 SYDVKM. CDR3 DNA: TGTGCCAGCAGTTTGGGCCGCGTTGGGTTTACTGGAGCTTTCTTT. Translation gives CASSLGRVGFTGAFF.

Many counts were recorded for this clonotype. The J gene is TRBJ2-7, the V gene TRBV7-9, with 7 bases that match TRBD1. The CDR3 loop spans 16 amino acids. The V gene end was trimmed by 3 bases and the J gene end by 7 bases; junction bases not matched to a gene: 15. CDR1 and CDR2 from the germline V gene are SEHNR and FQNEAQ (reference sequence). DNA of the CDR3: TGTGCCAGCAGCTTTATGACGGGACAGACGACGGGGGAGCAGTACTTC. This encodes CASSFMTGQTTGEQYF.

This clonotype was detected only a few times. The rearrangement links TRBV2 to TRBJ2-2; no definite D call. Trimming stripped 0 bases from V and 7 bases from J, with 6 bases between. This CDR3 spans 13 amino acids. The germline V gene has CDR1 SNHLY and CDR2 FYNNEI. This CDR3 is CASSEARVGELFF. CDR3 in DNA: TGTGCCAGCAGTGAAGCAAGGGTCGGGGAGCTGTTTTTT.

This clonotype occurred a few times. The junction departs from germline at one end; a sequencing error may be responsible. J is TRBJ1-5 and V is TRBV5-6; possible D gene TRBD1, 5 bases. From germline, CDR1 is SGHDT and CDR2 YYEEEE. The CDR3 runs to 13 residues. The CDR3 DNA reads TGTGTCAGCAGCTTGCGGGGCCGACAGCCCCAGCATTTT. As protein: CVSSLRGRQPQHF. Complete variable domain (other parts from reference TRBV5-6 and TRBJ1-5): DAGVTQSPTHLIKTRGQQVTLRCSPKSGHDTVSWYQQALGQGPQFIFQYYEEEERQRGNFPDRFSGHQFPNYSSELNVNALLLGDSALYLCVSSLRGRQPQHFGDGTRLSIL.

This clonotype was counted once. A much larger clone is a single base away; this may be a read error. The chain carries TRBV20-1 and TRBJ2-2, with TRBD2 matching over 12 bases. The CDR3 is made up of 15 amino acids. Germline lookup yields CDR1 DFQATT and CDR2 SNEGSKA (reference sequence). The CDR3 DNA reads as TGCGGTGCTCGCCGACTAGCGGGGGACACCGGGGAGCTGTTTTTT. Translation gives CGARRLAGDTGELFF.

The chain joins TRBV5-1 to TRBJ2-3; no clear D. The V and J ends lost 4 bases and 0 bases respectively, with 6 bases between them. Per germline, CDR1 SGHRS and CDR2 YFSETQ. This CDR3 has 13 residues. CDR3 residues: CASSSQSTDTQYF. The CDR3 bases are TGCGCCAGCAGCAGCCAGAGCACAGATACGCAGTATTTT.

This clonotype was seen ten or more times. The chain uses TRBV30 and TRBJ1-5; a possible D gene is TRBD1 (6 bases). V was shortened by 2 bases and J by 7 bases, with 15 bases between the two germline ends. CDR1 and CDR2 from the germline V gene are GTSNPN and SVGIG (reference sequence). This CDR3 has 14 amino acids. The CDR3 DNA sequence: TGTGCCTGGAGTCTCGGGGGGCGCGGGCAGCCCCAGCATTTT. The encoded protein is CAWSLGGRGQPQHF.

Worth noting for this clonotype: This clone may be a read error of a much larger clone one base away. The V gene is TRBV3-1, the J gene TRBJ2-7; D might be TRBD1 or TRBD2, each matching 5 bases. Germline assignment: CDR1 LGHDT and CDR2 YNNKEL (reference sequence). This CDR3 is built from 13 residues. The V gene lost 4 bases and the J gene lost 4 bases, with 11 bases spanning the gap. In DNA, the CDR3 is TGTGCCAGCAGCCGAGTAGAGGGGTACGAGCAGTACTTC. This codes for CASSRVEGYEQYF.

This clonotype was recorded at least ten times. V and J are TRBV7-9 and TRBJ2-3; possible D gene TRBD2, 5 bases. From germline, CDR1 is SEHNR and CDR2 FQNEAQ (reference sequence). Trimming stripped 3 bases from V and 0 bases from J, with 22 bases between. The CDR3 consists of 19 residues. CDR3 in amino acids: CASSFSALANLWSTDTQYF. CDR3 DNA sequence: TGTGCCAGCAGCTTTTCGGCCTTAGCGAACTTGTGGAGCACAGATACGCAGTATTTT.

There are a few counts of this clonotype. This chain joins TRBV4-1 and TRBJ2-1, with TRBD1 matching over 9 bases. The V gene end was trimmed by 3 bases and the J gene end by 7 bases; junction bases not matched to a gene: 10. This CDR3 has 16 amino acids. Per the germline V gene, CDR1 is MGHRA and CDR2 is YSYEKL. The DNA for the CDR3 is TGCGCCAGCAGCCAGTCAGTGGGACAGGGTTTTAATGAGCAGTTCTTC. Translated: CASSQSVGQGFNEQFF.

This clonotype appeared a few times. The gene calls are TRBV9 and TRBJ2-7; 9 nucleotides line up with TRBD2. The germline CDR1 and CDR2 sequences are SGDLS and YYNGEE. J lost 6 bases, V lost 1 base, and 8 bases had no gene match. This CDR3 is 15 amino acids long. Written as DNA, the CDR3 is TGTGCCAGCAGCGTATCGGATAGCGGGAGTTCCGAGCAGTACTTC. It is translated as CASSVSDSGSSEQYF.

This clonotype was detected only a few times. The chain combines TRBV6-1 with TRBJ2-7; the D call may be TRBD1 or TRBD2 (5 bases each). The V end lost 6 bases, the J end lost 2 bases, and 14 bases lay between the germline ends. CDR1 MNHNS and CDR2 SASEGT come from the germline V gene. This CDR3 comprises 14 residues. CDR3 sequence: CASSRASWTYEQYF. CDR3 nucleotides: TGTGCCAGCAGCAGGGCTAGCTGGACCTACGAGCAGTACTTC.

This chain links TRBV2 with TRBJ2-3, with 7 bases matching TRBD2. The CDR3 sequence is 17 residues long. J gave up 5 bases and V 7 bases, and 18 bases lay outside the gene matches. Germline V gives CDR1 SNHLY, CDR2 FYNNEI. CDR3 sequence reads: CASKWGNLAERGDTQYF. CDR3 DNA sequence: TGTGCCAGCAAATGGGGGAACCTAGCGGAGAGGGGAGATACGCAGTATTTT. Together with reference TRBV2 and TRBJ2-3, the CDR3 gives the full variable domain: EPEVTQTPSHQVTQMGQEVILRCVPISNHLYFYWYRQILGQKVEFLVSFYNNEISEKSEIFDDQFSVERPDGSNFTLKIRSTKLEDSAMYFCASKWGNLAERGDTQYFGPGTRLTVL.

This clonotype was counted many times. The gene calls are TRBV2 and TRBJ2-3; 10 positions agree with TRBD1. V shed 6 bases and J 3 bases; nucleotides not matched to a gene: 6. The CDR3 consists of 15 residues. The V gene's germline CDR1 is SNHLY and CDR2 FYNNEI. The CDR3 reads CASSTDRGRTDTQYF. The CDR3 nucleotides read TGTGCCAGCAGCACGGACAGGGGGAGGACAGATACGCAGTATTTT.

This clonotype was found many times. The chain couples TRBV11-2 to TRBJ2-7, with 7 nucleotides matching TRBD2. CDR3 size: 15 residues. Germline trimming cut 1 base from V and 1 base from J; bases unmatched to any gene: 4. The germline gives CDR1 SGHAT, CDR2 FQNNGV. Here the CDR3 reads CASSLGQGLSYEQYF. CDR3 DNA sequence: TGTGCCAGCAGCTTAGGTCAGGGACTATCCTACGAGCAGTACTTC.

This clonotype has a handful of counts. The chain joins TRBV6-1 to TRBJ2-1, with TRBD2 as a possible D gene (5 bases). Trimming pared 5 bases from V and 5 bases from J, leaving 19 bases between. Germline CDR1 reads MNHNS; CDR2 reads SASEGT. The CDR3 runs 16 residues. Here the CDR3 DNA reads TGTGCCAGCAGTCCGCCTGCGACTCTCGGGAACAATGAGCAGTTCTTC. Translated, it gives CASSPPATLGNNEQFF.

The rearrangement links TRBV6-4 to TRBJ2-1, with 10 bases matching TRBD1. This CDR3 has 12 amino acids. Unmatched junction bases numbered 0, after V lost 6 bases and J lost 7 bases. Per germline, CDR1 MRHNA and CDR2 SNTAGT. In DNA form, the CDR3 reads TGTGCCAGCAGGGGACAGGGGAATGAGCAGTTCTTC. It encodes CASRGQGNEQFF.

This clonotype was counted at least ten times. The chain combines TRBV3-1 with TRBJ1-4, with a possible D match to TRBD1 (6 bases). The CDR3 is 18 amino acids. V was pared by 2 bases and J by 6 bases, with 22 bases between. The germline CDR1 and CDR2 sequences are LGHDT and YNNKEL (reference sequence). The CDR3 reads CASSQHPMGAGGYEKLFF. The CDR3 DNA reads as TGTGCCAGCAGCCAACATCCCATGGGGGCAGGCGGTTATGAAAAACTGTTTTTT.

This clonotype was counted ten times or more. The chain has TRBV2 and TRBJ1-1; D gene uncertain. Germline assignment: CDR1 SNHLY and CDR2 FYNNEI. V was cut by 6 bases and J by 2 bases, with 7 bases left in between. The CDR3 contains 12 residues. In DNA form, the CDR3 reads TGTGCCAGCAGGGCAGATAACACTGAAGCTTTCTTT. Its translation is CASRADNTEAFF.

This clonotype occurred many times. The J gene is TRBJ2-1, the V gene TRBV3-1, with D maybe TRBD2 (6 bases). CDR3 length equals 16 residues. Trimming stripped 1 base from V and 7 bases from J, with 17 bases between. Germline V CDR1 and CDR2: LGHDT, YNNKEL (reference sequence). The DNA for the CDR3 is TGTGCCAGCAGCCAAGGCGGGATATCAGGGTGGAATGAGCAGTTCTTC. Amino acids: CASSQGGISGWNEQFF.